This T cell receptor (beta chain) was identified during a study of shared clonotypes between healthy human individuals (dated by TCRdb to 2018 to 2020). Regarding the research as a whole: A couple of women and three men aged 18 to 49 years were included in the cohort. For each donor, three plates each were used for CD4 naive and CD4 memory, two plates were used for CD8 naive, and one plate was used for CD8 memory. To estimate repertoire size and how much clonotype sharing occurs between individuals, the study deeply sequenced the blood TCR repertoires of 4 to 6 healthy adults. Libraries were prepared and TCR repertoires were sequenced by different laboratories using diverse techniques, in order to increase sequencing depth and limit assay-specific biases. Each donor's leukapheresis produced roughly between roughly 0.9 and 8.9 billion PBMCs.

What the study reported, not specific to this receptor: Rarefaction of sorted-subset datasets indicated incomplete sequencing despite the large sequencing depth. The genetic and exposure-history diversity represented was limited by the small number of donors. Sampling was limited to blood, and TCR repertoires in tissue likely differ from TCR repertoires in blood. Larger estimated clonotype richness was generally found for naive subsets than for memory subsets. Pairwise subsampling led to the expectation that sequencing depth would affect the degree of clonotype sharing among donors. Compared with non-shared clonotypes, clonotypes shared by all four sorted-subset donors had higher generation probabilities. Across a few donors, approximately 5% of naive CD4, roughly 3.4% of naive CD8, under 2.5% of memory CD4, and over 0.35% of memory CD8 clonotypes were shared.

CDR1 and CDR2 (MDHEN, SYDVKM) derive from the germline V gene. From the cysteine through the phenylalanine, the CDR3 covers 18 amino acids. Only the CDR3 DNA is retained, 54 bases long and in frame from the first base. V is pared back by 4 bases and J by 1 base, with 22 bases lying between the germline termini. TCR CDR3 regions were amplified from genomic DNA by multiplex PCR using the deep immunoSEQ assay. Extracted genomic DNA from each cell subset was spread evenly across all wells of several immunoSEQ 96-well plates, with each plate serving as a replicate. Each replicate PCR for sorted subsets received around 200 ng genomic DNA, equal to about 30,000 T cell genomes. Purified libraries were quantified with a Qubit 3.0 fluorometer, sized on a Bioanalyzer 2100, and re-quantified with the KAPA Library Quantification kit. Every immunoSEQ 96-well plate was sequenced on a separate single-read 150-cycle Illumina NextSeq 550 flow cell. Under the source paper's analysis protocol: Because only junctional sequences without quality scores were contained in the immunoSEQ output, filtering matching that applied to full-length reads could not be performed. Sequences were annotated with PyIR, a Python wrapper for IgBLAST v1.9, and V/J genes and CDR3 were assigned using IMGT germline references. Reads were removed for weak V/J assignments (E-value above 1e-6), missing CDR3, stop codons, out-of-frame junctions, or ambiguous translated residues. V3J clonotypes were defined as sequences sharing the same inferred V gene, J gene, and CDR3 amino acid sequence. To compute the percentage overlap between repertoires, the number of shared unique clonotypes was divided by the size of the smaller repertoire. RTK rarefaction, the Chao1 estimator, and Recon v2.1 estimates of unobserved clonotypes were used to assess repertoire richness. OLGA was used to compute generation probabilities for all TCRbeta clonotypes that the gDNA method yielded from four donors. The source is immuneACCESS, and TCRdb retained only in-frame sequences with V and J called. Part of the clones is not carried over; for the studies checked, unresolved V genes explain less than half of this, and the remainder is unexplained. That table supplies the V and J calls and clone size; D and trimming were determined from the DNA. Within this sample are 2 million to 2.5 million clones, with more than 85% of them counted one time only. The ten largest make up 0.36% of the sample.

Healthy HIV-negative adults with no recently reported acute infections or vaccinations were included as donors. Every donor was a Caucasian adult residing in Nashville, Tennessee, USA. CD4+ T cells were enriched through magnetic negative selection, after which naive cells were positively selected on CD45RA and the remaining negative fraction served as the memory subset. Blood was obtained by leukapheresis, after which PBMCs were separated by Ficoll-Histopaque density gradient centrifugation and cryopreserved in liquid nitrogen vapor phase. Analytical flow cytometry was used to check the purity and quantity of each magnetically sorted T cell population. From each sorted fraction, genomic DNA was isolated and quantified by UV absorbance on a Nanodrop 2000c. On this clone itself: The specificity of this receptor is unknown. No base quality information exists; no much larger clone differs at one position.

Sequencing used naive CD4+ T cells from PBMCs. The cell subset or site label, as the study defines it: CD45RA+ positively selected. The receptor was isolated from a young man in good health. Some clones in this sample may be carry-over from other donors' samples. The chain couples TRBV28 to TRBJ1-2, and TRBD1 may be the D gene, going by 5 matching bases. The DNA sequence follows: TGTGCCAGCAGTTCCCCGGGACTGCGAGCGCCCCTTAACTATGGCTACACCTTC. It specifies CASSSPGLRAPLNYGYTF.